This T cell receptor beta chain was identified during a study of identical twins. Notes on the study in general: Some out-of-frame alpha sequences were shared by twins, and these showed excess low generation probability. Out-of-frame sharing of TCR alpha in monozygotic twins was underestimated by models.

Every donor was a healthy Caucasian. V lost 5 bases and J 2 bases, leaving 5 bases between the germline ends. CDR1 and CDR2 (germline): SGHRS, YFSETQ. The CDR3 has 11 residues. Template switching, a step in the protocol, added a universal primer site, and cDNA carried unique molecular identifiers. Each CDR3 protein is one row after TCRdb ran MiXCR on the 5' RACE reads. The table has some 240,000 distinct CDR3 sequences, roughly 8.7% seen once. This clonotype came up many times. Its specificity is not known. These data are also associated with another study on yellow fever vaccine responses in identical twins.

The TCR sequence derives from a woman aged 18-35 years in good health. Input material: CD8+ T cells sorted from blood. The rearrangement links TRBV5-1 to TRBJ2-7, with D hard to call. This CDR3 is CASRNAYEQYF. The CDR3 DNA reads TGCGCCAGCAGGAATGCCTACGAGCAGTACTTC.